This T cell receptor beta chain was sequenced during a study of blood T cell repertoires in COVID-19. Study context: Sites in the United States, Italy and Spain provided acute and convalescent COVID-19 samples.

The CDR3 covers 15 residues. CDR1 is LNHDA and CDR2 is SQIVND in the germline V gene (reference sequence). Germline trimming cut 5 bases from V and 7 bases from J; bases unmatched to any gene: 9. The authors' processing: For nucleated cells, counts were estimated from reference gene primer amplification. Clones were sequenced by immunoSEQ multiplex PCR, and TCRdb holds only the in-frame ones, with some missing. D and trimming were read from the DNA, whereas the V and J calls and clone size are those reported in that table. This sample yields under 350,000 clones, of which about four fifths are seen a single time; 8.5% to 9.5% belongs to the top ten.

The specimen was peripheral blood. This rearrangement joins TRBV19 to TRBJ1-5; the match to TRBD1 covers 9 bases. The sequence derives from a woman aged 45 to 65 who had recovered from COVID-19. CDR3 loop: CASSAPGQGIQPQHF. CDR3 bases: TGTGCCAGTAGTGCGCCGGGACAGGGTATCCAGCCCCAGCATTTT.